A single sample gave rise to the 11 T cell receptor beta chains below, sequenced in a study of human T cells and chemical hapten exposure. Time point defined: pre-sensitization, week 0. This sample's treatment: therapeutic diphenylcyclopropenone sensitization with weekly scalp DPC. TCRdb reprocessed the RACE reads via MiXCR and lists one record per CDR3 protein. The top ten hold less than 9% of the sample, which has around 380,000 distinct CDR3 sequences, around 5.5% seen once. The source was whole blood, collected in connection with sensitization to the hapten diphenylcyclopropenone (DPC). The receptor source for this set is a woman between 18 and 29 years old with alopecia areata. Some clones in this sample may be carry-over from other donors' samples.

This clonotype showed up many times. This chain links TRBV12-3 or TRBV12-4 with TRBJ1-5; D gene unclear. The germline V and J ends were trimmed by 6 bases and 5 bases, with 11 bases remaining between them. The CDR3 covers 13 residues. In nucleotides, the CDR3 is TGTGCCAGCAGCCCAATATTAGATCAGCCCCAGCATTTT. As protein: CASSPILDQPQHF.

V is TRBV20-1 and J is TRBJ2-1, with 7 positions matching TRBD2. Germline V gene data show CDR1 as DFQATT and CDR2 as SNEGSKA (reference sequence). The CDR3 sequence is 15 residues long. The V gene end was trimmed by 4 bases and the J gene end by 3 bases; junction bases not matched to a gene: 9. The CDR3 coding sequence is TGCAGTGCTATTGATGCGGGGGAGGGCTACAATGAGCAGTTCTTC. Its protein product is CSAIDAGEGYNEQFF.

This sequence joins TRBV5-1 and TRBJ1-5; a weak D match, TRBD1 (5 bases). The CDR3 has 18 residues. Trimming left V 2 bases short and J 2 bases short, with 20 bases between. Germline V lookup: CDR1 SGHRS, CDR2 YFSETQ. The CDR3 spells CASSFGTLKGMGNQPQHF. CDR3 DNA: TGCGCCAGCAGCTTTGGGACGCTCAAAGGGATGGGCAATCAGCCCCAGCATTTT.

This clonotype was seen only a few times. The V gene is TRBV28, the J gene TRBJ2-2; D gene uncertain. Germline CDR1 is MDHEN and CDR2 is SYDVKM. The CDR3 length is 12 residues. Trimming left V 10 bases short and J 7 bases short, with 13 bases between. Written as DNA, the CDR3 is TGTGCCATCGGCCTAACCTACGGGGAGCTGTTTTTT. Its protein is CAIGLTYGELFF.

This clonotype was seen more than once but under ten times. This chain connects TRBV7-9 to TRBJ2-1; 11 bases are a match to TRBD1. V was clipped by 3 bases and J by 9 bases; unmatched bases: 4. This CDR3 region has 14 residues. Per the germline V gene, CDR1 is SEHNR and CDR2 is FQNEAQ (reference sequence). This CDR3 reads CASSFGTGGFEQFF. The DNA of the CDR3 is TGTGCCAGCAGCTTCGGGACAGGGGGGTTTGAGCAGTTCTTC.

This chain uses TRBV4-1 with TRBJ1-2; 8 nucleotides align to TRBD1. Germline V gene lookup returns CDR1 MGHRA and CDR2 YSYEKL. The CDR3 runs 15 residues. Losses at the gene ends were 0 bases for V and 4 bases for J; bases not matched to a gene: 4. This CDR3 reads CASSQDRGLVYGYTF. The CDR3 DNA follows: TGCGCCAGCAGCCAAGACAGGGGGCTCGTCTATGGCTACACCTTC.

There are a few counts of this clonotype. The J gene is TRBJ1-5, the V gene TRBV2; the D gene is possibly TRBD1 (6 bases). The CDR3 sequence is 15 residues long. V lost 7 bases and J 2 bases, leaving 15 bases between the germline ends. CDR1 is SNHLY and CDR2 is FYNNEI in the germline V gene. The CDR3 bases are TGTGCCAGCAAGCCGGGGGCAGCGGGCAATCAGCCCCAGCATTTT. It is translated as CASKPGAAGNQPQHF.

This clonotype was seen many times. CDR3 region: CASSLMTGSTYEQYF. The CDR3 nucleotides read TGTGCCAGCAGCTTAATGACCGGGAGCACCTACGAGCAGTACTTC. V and J are TRBV11-3 and TRBJ2-7; possible D gene TRBD2, 6 bases. The germline V gene has CDR1 SGHNT and CDR2 YENEEA. V shed 2 bases and J shed 2 bases, with 13 bases lying between them. The CDR3 contains 15 residues.

This clonotype appeared many times. The chain combines TRBV18 with TRBJ2-7; tentative D call: TRBD1 (6 bases). The V gene's germline CDR1 is KGHSH and CDR2 LQKENI. The V end was cut by 0 bases, the J end by 6 bases, with 15 bases between. The CDR3 is 15 residues long. The CDR3 loop is CASSPPPGRGGEQYF. The CDR3 DNA reads as TGTGCCAGCTCACCACCGCCCGGCAGGGGTGGCGAGCAGTACTTC. Variable domain in full (rest from reference TRBV18 and TRBJ2-7): NAGVMQNPRHLVRRRGQEARLRCSPMKGHSHVYWYRQLPEEGLKFMVYLQKENIIDESGMPKERFSAEFPKEGPSILRIQQVVRGDSAAYFCASSPPPGRGGEQYFGPGTRLTVT.

This clonotype occurred many times. The chain employs TRBV6-2 or TRBV6-3 and TRBJ1-1; 7 bases are shared with TRBD1. The germline gives CDR1 MNHEY, CDR2 SVGEGT. The J segment lost 4 bases and the V segment lost 4 bases, leaving 18 bases of the junction unmatched. The CDR3 extends over 18 amino acids. CDR3 residues: CASSSQYLDRSQRTEAFF. Here the CDR3 DNA reads TGTGCCAGCAGTTCCCAATACTTGGACAGGTCGCAGCGCACTGAAGCTTTCTTT.

This chain connects TRBV11-1 to TRBJ1-2, with D possibly being TRBD1 (6 bases). Between the trimmed V and J ends, which lost 5 bases and 4 bases, there was a span of 14 bases. The CDR3 consists of 14 residues. The germline V gene encodes CDR1 SGHAT and CDR2 FQDESV (reference sequence). As DNA, the CDR3 is TGTGCCAGCAGCCCCAGACAGGACTTCTATGGCTACACCTTC. Amino acids: CASSPRQDFYGYTF.